This TCR beta chain came from a study of blood T cell repertoires in COVID-19. Across the study: Spain, Italy and the United States supplied samples that represented acute and convalescent COVID-19. PBMCs, B-cell-depleted T cells, or T cells were the source of the cDNA or gDNA that made up the material.

The study assigned cohorts using participant-reported clinical history. In the 2 weeks before study entry, exposed participants met a COVID-19 case, which was PCR-confirmed or clinician-diagnosed. Sequencing was performed with immunoSEQ multiplex PCR; in TCRdb, only in-frame clones are kept and a portion is missing. The table has some 190,000 clones, 70% to 80% seen once. CDR3 size: 13 residues. The clonotype originates from a man in his 60s who had been exposed to COVID-19. The chain uses TRBV21-1 and TRBJ2-2; TRBD1 is the table's D call and was not checked against the DNA. TRBV21-1 has pseudogene status. Sequenced input: PBMCs or T cells enriched from blood (not recorded which). CDR3 nucleotides: TGTGCCAGCCTGACAGCGAACACCGGGGAGCTGTTTTTT. It translates to CASLTANTGELFF.